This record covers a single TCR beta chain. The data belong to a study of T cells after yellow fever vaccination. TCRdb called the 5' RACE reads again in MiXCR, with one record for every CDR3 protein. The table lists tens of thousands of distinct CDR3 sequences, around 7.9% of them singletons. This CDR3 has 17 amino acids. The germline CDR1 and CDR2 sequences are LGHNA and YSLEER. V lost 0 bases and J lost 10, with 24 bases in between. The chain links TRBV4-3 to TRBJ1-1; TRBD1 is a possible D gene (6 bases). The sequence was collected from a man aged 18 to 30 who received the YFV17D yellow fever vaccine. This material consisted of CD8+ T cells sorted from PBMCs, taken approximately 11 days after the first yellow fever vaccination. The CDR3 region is CASSQDPLRGRGFLAFF. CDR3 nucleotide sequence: TGCGCCAGCAGCCAAGATCCCCTTCGCGGCAGGGGATTTCTAGCTTTCTTT.